These 5 T cell receptor beta chains were sequenced from one sample in a study of cytomegalovirus exposure and HLA in healthy donors. The PCR ran on 60 Vbeta and 13 Jbeta primers. TCRdb's copy holds only in-frame clones and misses some; the assay was immunoSEQ multiplex PCR. The data contain some 150,000 clones, around 9.6% of them seen just once; the ten biggest clones take up approximately 1.8%. The sample was PBMCs. The receptors stem from a male donor in good health and CMV-seronegative.

The sample holds a few counts of this clone. The chain employs TRBV6-1 and TRBJ1-5, with 12 bases fitting TRBD1. With 4 bases clipped from V and 6 bases from J, the junction kept 10 bases outside the gene matches. The CDR3 runs to 17 residues. The V gene's germline CDR1 is MNHNS and CDR2 SASEGT. CDR3 sequence: CASSARPGTGGSQPQHF. The CDR3 DNA sequence: TGTGCCAGCAGTGCCCGACCCGGGACAGGGGGCAGTCAGCCCCAGCATTTT.

J is TRBJ2-3 and V is TRBV28; D not resolved. Deletions cut 6 bases from V and 3 bases from J, with 16 bases between. Looked up from germline, CDR1 is MDHEN and CDR2 is SYDVKM. The CDR3 length is 15 residues. The chain's CDR3 is CASRSGEKRTDTQYF. CDR3 DNA: TGTGCCAGCAGGTCGGGTGAAAAAAGGACAGATACGCAGTATTTT.

This chain uses TRBV9 with TRBJ1-3, with a possible D match to TRBD1 (5 bases). Germline V gene lookup returns CDR1 SGDLS and CDR2 YYNGEE. This CDR3 has 15 amino acids. V was shortened by 4 bases and J by 0 bases, with 11 bases between the two germline ends. CDR3 nucleotide sequence: TGTGCCAGCAGCATTAGGGGTACCTCTGGAAACACCATATATTTT. Amino acid sequence: CASSIRGTSGNTIYF. Together with reference TRBV9 and TRBJ1-3, the CDR3 gives the full variable domain: DSGVTQTPKHLITATGQRVTLRCSPRSGDLSVYWYQQSLDQGLQFLIQYYNGEERAKGNILERFSAQQFPDLHSELNLSSLELGDSALYFCASSIRGTSGNTIYFGEGSWLTVV.

The V gene is TRBV4-2, the J gene TRBJ2-7; 8 positions agree with TRBD2. CDR1 is LGHNA and CDR2 is YNFKEQ in the germline V gene. The CDR3 loop spans 17 amino acids. After removal of 0 bases from V and 4 bases from J, the junction contained 11 bases not matched to a gene. CDR3 DNA sequence: TGTGCCAGCAGCCAAGATTTCTCTAGCGGGTCCCCTTACGAGCAGTACTTC. It yields the protein CASSQDFSSGSPYEQYF.

The gene calls are TRBV4-1 and TRBJ1-1; 7 bases match TRBD1. The germline CDR1 and CDR2 sequences are MGHRA and YSYEKL. J gave up 2 bases and V 6 bases, and 12 bases lay outside the gene matches. This CDR3 contains 16 residues. The chain's CDR3 is CASSLKGDRHNTEAFF. DNA for the CDR3: TGCGCCAGCAGTCTAAAAGGGGACAGACATAACACTGAAGCTTTCTTT.